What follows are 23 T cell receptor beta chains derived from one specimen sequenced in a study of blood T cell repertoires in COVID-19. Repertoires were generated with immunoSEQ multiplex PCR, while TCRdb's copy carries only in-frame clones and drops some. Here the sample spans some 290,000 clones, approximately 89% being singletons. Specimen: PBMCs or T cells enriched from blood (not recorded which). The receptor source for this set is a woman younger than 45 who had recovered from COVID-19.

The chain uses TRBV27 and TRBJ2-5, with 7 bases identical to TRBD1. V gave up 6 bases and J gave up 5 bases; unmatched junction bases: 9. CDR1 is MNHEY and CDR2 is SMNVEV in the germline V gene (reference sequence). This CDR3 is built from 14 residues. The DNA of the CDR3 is TGTGCCAGCAGCCTCAGAACAGGGGCGGAGACCCAGTACTTC. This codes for CASSLRTGAETQYF.

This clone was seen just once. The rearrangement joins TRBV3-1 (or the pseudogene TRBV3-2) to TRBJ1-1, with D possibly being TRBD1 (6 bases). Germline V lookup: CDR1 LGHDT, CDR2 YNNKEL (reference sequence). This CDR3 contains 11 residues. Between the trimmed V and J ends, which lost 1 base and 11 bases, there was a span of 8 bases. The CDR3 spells CASSQGQGAFF. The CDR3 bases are TGTGCCAGCAGCCAAGGGCAGGGGGCTTTCTTT.

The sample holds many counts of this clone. In DNA form, the CDR3 reads TGTGCCAGCAGCTTTGGACAGGGGAACTACGAGCAGTACTTC. As protein: CASSFGQGNYEQYF. This sequence joins TRBV7-2 and TRBJ2-7; TRBD1 matches 9 bases. From germline, CDR1 is SGHTA and CDR2 FQGNSA. V trimming: 3 bases; J trimming: 3 bases; junction bases outside the gene matches: 3. The CDR3 length is 14 residues.

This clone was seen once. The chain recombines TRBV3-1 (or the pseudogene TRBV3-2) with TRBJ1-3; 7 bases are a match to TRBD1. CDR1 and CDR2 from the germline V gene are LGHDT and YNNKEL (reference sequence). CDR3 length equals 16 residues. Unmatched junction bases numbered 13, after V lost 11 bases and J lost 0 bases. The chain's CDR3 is CAGNRGGLASGNTIYF. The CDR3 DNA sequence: TGTGCCGGAAACAGGGGAGGTCTCGCCTCTGGAAACACCATATATTTT.

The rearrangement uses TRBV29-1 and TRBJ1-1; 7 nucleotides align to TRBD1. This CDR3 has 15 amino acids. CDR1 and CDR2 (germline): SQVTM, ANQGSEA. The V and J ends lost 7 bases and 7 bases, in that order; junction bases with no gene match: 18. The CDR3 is CSAYRGTKDDIEAFF. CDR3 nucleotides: TGCAGCGCATACAGGGGTACAAAGGATGATATTGAAGCTTTCTTT.

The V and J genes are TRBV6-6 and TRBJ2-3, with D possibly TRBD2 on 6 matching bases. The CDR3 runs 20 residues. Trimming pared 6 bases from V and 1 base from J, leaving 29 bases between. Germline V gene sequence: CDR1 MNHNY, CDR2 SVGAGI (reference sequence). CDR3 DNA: TGTGCCAGCAGCGACCTTAGACCGGGAGTTTGGGCGTCCCGCACAGATACGCAGTATTTT. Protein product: CASSDLRPGVWASRTDTQYF.

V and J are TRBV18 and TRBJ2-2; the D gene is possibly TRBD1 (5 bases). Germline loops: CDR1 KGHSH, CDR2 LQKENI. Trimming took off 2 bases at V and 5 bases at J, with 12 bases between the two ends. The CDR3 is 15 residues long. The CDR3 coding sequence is TGTGCCAGCTCACCAATGGGGCAACCTACCGGGGAGCTGTTTTTT. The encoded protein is CASSPMGQPTGELFF.

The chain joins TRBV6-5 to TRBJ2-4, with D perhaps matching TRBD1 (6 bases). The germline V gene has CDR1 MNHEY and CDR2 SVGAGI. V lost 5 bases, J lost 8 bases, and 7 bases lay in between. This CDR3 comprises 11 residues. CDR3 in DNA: TGTGCCAGCAGTACAGGGTACATTCAGTACTTC. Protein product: CASSTGYIQYF.

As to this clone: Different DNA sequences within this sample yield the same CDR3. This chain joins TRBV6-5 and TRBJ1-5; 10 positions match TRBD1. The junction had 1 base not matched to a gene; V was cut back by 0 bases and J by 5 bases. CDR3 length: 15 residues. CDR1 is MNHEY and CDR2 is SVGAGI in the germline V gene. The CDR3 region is CASSYSGTGDQPQHF. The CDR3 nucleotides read TGTGCCAGCAGTTACTCCGGGACAGGGGATCAGCCCCAGCATTTT.

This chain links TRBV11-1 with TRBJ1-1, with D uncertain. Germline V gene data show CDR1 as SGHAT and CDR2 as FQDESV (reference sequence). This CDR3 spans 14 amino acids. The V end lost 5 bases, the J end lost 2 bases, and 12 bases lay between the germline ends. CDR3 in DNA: TGTGCCAGCAGCCCGCATACAAGTAACACTGAAGCTTTCTTT. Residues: CASSPHTSNTEAFF.

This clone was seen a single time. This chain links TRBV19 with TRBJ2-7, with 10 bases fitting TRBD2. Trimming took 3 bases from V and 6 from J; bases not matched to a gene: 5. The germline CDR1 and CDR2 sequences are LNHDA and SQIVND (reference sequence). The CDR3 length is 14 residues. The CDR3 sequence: CASSILIAGGEQYF. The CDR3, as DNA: TGTGCCAGTAGTATCTTAATAGCGGGAGGCGAGCAGTACTTC.

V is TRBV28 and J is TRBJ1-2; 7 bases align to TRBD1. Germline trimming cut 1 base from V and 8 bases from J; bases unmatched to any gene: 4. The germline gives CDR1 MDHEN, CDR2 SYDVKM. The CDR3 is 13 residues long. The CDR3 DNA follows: TGTGCCAGCAGTTTATTAAGGGACAGCGGCTACACCTTC. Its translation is CASSLLRDSGYTF.

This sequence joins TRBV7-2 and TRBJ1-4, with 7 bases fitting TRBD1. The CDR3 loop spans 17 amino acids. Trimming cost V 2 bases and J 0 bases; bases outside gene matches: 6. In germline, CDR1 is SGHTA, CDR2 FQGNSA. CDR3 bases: TGTGCCAGCAGCTTAAGGGGTACAGGGGCAACTAATGAAAAACTGTTTTTT. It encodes CASSLRGTGATNEKLFF.

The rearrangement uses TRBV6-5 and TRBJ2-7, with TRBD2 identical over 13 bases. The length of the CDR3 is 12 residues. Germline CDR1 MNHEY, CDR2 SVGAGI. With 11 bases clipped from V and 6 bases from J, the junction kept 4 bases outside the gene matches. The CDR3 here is CAGTSGNREQYF. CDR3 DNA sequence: TGTGCCGGGACTAGCGGGAATCGCGAGCAGTACTTC.

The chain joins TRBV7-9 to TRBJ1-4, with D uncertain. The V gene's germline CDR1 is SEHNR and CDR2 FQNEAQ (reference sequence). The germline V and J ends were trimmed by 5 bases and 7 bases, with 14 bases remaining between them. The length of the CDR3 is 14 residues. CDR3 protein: CASSLDTWFEKLFF. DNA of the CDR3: TGTGCCAGCAGCCTCGACACGTGGTTTGAAAAACTGTTTTTT.

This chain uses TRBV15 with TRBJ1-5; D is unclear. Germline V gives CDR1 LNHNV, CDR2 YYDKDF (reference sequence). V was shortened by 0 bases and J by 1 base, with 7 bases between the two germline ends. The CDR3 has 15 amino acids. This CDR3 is CATSRDGRSNQPQHF. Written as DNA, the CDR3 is TGTGCCACCAGCAGAGATGGGAGGAGCAATCAGCCCCAGCATTTT.

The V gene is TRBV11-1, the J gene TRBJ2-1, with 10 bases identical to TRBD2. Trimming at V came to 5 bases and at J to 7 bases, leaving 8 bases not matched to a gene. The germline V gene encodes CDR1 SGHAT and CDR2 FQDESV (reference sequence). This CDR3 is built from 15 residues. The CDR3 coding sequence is TGTGCCAGCAGCCCTGGGAGCGGGAGGGCTAATGAGCAGTTCTTC. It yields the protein CASSPGSGRANEQFF.

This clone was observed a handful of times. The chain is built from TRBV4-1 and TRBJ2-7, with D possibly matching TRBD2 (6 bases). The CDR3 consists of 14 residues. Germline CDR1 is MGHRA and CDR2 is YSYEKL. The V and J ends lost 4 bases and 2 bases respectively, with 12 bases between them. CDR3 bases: TGCGCCAGCAGCCGCGGGACTGGAGCCTACGAGCAGTACTTC. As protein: CASSRGTGAYEQYF.

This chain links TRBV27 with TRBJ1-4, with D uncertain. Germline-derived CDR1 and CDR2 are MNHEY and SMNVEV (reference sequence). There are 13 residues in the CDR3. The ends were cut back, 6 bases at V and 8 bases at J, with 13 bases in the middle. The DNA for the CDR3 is TGTGCCAGCAGCTCACTACGGAAAGAAAAACTGTTTTTT. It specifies CASSSLRKEKLFF.

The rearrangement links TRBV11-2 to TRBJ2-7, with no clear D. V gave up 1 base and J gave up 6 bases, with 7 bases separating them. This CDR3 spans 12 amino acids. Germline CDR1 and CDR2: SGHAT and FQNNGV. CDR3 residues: CASSLATVEQYF. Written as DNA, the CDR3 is TGTGCCAGCAGCTTAGCAACAGTCGAGCAGTACTTC.

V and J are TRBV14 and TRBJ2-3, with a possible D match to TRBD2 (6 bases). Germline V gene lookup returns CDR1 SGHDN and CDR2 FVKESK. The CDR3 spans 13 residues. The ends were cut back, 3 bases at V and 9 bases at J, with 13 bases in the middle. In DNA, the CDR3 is TGTGCCAGCAGCCAGAAGGAGGGGCGAACGCAGTATTTT. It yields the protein CASSQKEGRTQYF.

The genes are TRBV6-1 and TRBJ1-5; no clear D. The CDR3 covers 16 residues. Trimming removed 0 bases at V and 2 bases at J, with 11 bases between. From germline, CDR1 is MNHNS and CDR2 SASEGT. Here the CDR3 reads CASSEADSLGNQPQHF. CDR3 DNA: TGTGCCAGCAGTGAAGCGGACTCTTTGGGCAATCAGCCCCAGCATTTT.

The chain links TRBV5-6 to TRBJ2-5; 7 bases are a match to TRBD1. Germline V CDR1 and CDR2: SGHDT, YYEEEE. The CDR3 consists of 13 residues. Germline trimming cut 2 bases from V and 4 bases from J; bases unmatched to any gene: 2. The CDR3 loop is CASSLDRAETQYF. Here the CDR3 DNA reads TGTGCCAGCAGCTTAGACAGGGCAGAGACCCAGTACTTC.